This is a list of T cell receptor beta chains from one sample in a study of blood T cell repertoires in COVID-19. Data came from immunoSEQ multiplex PCR; TCRdb stores just in-frame clones and leaves some out. The sample holds tens of thousands of clones, 75% to 85% seen once. Sequencing was performed on peripheral blood. These receptors all stem from a human donor in a cohort sampled during active COVID-19. Both conserved end residues are part of each CDR3. D genes are given only for firm matches. The size field is filled for only some rows; it gives once, few, many or a size class.

v_gene: TRBV11-2
len: 15
j_gene: TRBJ1-1
abundance: once
d_gene: TRBD1
CDR3nt: TGTGCCAGCAGCTTATTCAGGGGGCCTATCACTGAAGCTTTCTTT
CDR3aa: CASSLFRGPITEAFF

v_gene: TRBV5-4
len: 15
j_gene: TRBJ1-6
abundance: .
d_gene: TRBD1
CDR3nt: TGTGCCAGCAGTCTCCCGGGACAGGGGGCTTCACCCCTCCACTTT
CDR3aa: CASSLPGQGASPLHF

v_gene: TRBV5-4
len: 13
j_gene: TRBJ2-3
abundance: .
d_gene: .
CDR3nt: TGTGCCAGCCGGACGGGAGTCACAGATACGCAGTATTTT
CDR3aa: CASRTGVTDTQYF

v_gene: TRBV5-6
len: 16
j_gene: TRBJ2-3
abundance: .
d_gene: TRBD2
CDR3nt: TGTGCCAGCAGCTCGGATGCTAGCGGGGGCACAGATACGCAGTATTTT
CDR3aa: CASSSDASGGTDTQYF

v_gene: TRBV25-1
len: 15
j_gene: TRBJ1-4
abundance: .
d_gene: .
CDR3nt: TGTGCCAGCAGTGATGCCAGGGCTTTTGAAGAAAAACTGTTTTTT
CDR3aa: CASSDARAFEEKLFF

v_gene: TRBV27
len: 16
j_gene: TRBJ1-6
abundance: .
d_gene: .
CDR3nt: TGTGCCAGCAGTTCCTGGGGGCCACGACCGTATTCACCCCTCCACTTT
CDR3aa: CASSSWGPRPYSPLHF

v_gene: TRBV10-2
len: 13
j_gene: TRBJ1-5
abundance: .
d_gene: .
CDR3nt: TGCGCCAGCAGCGGACAGCTAAATGGGCCCCAGCATTTT
CDR3aa: CASSGQLNGPQHF

v_gene: TRBV29-1
len: 13
j_gene: TRBJ2-4
abundance: .
d_gene: TRBD2
CDR3nt: TGCAGCGTAGCGGGGGGGCCACGGAACATTCAGTACTTC
CDR3aa: CSVAGGPRNIQYF

v_gene: TRBV2
len: 10
j_gene: TRBJ1-1
abundance: .
d_gene: .
CDR3nt: TGTGCCAGCAGCAGGGTTGAAGCTTTCTTT
CDR3aa: CASSRVEAFF

v_gene: TRBV9
len: 18
j_gene: TRBJ2-7
abundance: few
d_gene: TRBD2
CDR3nt: TGTGCCAGCAGCCAGCGACTAGCGGGGACCCTCCTTACCTACGAGCAGTACTTC
CDR3aa: CASSQRLAGTLLTYEQYF

v_gene: TRBV7-9
len: 16
j_gene: TRBJ2-5
abundance: .
d_gene: TRBD2
CDR3nt: TGTGCCAGCAGCCCGCAACTAGCGGGGCTTGCGGAGACCCAGTACTTC
CDR3aa: CASSPQLAGLAETQYF

v_gene: TRBV18
len: 13
j_gene: TRBJ1-1
abundance: .
d_gene: TRBD1
CDR3nt: TGTGCCAGCCGACAGGGGATGAACACTGAAGCTTTCTTT
CDR3aa: CASRQGMNTEAFF

v_gene: TRBV18
len: 14
j_gene: TRBJ1-1
abundance: .
d_gene: .
CDR3nt: TGTGCCAGCTCAGAAGTAGGGGGGGCGTTTGAAGCTTTCTTT
CDR3aa: CASSEVGGAFEAFF

v_gene: TRBV5-5
len: 15
j_gene: TRBJ1-4
abundance: .
d_gene: .
CDR3nt: TGTGCCAGCAGCACCCGACTAACAACTAATGAAAAACTGTTTTTT
CDR3aa: CASSTRLTTNEKLFF

v_gene: TRBV6-5
len: 13
j_gene: TRBJ1-2
abundance: .
d_gene: .
CDR3nt: TGTGCCAGCAGTTTCCAGGGTGGCTATGGCTACACCTTC
CDR3aa: CASSFQGGYGYTF

v_gene: TRBV27
len: 15
j_gene: TRBJ1-5
abundance: .
d_gene: .
CDR3nt: TGTGCCAGCAGTTTATCGGCAGGGAGGGATCAGCCCCAGCATTTT
CDR3aa: CASSLSAGRDQPQHF

v_gene: TRBV12-3/TRBV12-4
len: 13
j_gene: TRBJ2-5
abundance: .
d_gene: .
CDR3nt: TGTGCCAGCAGTTTTCAGGGTTGGGAGACCCAGTACTTC
CDR3aa: CASSFQGWETQYF

v_gene: TRBV18
len: 18
j_gene: TRBJ2-3
abundance: .
d_gene: TRBD2
CDR3nt: TGTGCCAGCTCACTTCGGACTAGCGGGGGGTCGGGCACAGATACGCAGTATTTT
CDR3aa: CASSLRTSGGSGTDTQYF

v_gene: TRBV19
len: 16
j_gene: TRBJ2-2
abundance: .
d_gene: .
CDR3nt: TGTGCCAGTAAAACGCTGGGGCTGACGAACACCGGGGAGCTGTTTTTT
CDR3aa: CASKTLGLTNTGELFF

v_gene: TRBV6-5
len: 14
j_gene: TRBJ2-5
abundance: .
d_gene: .
CDR3nt: TGTGCCAGCACCGGGGACATTCGAAAAGAGACCCAGTACTTC
CDR3aa: CASTGDIRKETQYF

v_gene: TRBV27
len: 16
j_gene: TRBJ1-1
abundance: .
d_gene: .
CDR3nt: TGTGCCAGCAGGAAAGGGGGGAGGGTGAGCAACACTGAAGCTTTCTTT
CDR3aa: CASRKGGRVSNTEAFF

v_gene: TRBV6-5
len: 15
j_gene: TRBJ1-4
abundance: .
d_gene: TRBD1
CDR3nt: TGTGCCAGCAGTCGTACAGGGGCTCATAATGAAAAACTGTTTTTT
CDR3aa: CASSRTGAHNEKLFF